The entry below gives a single T cell receptor (beta chain) sequence along with its context. Its antigen is still unknown. The data were taken from a study of vaccination and CD4 T cells after COVID-19. The Oncomine TCR Beta short-read assay sequenced DNA from cultured CD4+ T cells. Each CDR3 protein is one row after TCRdb ran MiXCR on the PCR reads. The sample yields 9,100 or so distinct CDR3 sequences, roughly 23% seen once. Described treatment: approximately 9-day PBMC culture with coronavirus spike peptide pools or control peptides (ViraFEST assay). Culture proceeded for around 9 days, and CD4+ T cells were then isolated by negative selection. CDR1 LNHDA and CDR2 SQIVND come from the germline V gene (reference sequence). The CDR3 totals 14 residues. The germline V and J ends were trimmed by 8 bases and 0 bases, with 13 bases remaining between them.

Input material: cultured CD4+ T cells from blood. This sequence was found in a human donor with COVID-19. This chain links TRBV19 with TRBJ1-1, with a weak D call TRBD1 (6 bases). For the CDR3, the DNA is TGTGCCAGTGAGAACAGGGCCCTGAACACTGAAGCTTTCTTT. This encodes CASENRALNTEAFF. The variable domain in full, with the rest retrieved from reference TRBV19 and TRBJ1-1, is DGGITQSPKYLFRKEGQNVTLSCEQNLNHDAMYWYRQDPGQGLRLIYYSQIVNDFQKGDIAEGYSVSREKKESFPLTVTSAQKNPTAFYLCASENRALNTEAFFGQGTRLTVV.